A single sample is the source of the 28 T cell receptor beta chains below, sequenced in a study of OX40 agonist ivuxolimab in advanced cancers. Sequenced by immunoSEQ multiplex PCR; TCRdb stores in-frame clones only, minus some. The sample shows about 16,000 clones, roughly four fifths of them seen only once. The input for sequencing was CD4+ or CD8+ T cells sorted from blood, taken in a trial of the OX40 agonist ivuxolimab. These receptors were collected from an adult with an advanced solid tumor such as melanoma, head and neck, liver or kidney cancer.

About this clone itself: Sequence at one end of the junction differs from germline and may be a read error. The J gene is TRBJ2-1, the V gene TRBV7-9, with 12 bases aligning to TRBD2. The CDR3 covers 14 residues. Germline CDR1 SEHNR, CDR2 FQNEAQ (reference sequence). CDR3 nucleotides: TGTGCCAGCAGCCTAGCGGGGGGGCTTGATGAGCAGTTCTTC. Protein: CASSLAGGLDEQFF. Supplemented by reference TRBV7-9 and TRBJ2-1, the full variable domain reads DTGVSQNPRHKITKRGQNVTFRCDPISEHNRLYWYRQTLGQGPEFLTYFQNEAQLEKSRLLSDRFSAERPKGSFSTLEIQRTEQGDSAMYLCASSLAGGLDEQFFGPGTRLTVL.

The CDR3 sequence is CASSQGVLGAEAFF. The DNA of the CDR3 is TGTGCCAGCAGCCAAGGGGTTTTGGGAGCTGAAGCTTTCTTT. V usage is TRBV14 and J usage is TRBJ1-1; D is undetermined. V lost 1 base and J 6 bases, leaving 12 bases between the germline ends. This CDR3 region has 14 residues. Germline values: CDR1 SGHDN, CDR2 FVKESK.

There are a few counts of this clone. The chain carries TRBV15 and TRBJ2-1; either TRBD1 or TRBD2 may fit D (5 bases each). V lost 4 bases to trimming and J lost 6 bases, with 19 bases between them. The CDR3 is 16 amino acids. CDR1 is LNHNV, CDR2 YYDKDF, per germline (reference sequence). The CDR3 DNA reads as TGTGCCACCAGCAATTCCCGGGACCTCTTGGGCAATGAGCAGTTCTTC. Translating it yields CATSNSRDLLGNEQFF.

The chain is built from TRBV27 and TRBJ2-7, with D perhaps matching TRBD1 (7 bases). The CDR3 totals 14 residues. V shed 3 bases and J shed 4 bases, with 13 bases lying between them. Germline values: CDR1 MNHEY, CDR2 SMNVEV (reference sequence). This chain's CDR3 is CASSFGAGGYEQYF. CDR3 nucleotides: TGTGCCAGCAGTTTTGGGGCAGGGGGGTACGAGCAGTACTTC.

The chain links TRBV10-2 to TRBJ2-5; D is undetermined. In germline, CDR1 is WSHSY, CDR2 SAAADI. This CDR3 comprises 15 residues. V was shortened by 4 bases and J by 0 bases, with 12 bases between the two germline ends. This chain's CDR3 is CASSGEGAYQETQYF. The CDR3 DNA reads TGCGCCAGCAGTGGCGAAGGCGCTTACCAAGAGACCCAGTACTTC.

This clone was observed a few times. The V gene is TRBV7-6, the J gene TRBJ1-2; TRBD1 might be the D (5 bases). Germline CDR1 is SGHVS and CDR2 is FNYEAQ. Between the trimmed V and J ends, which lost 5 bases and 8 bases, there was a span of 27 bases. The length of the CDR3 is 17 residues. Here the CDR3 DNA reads TGTGCCAGCAGCCTCACGACAGAACGGGACGCCGGGTTCGGCTACACCTTC. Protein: CASSLTTERDAGFGYTF.

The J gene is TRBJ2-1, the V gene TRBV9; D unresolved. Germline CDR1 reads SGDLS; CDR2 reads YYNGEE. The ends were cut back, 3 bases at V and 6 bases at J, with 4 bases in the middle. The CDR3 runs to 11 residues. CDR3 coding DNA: TGTGCCAGCAGCGACCGCAATGAGCAGTTCTTC. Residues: CASSDRNEQFF.

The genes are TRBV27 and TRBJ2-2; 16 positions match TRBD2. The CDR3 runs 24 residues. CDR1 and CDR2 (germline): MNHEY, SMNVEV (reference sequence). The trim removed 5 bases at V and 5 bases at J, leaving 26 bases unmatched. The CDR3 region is CASSPPPGVGTSGRVWWDTGELFF. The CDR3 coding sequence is TGTGCCAGCAGTCCCCCCCCAGGGGTGGGGACTAGCGGGAGGGTATGGTGGGATACCGGGGAGCTGTTTTTT.

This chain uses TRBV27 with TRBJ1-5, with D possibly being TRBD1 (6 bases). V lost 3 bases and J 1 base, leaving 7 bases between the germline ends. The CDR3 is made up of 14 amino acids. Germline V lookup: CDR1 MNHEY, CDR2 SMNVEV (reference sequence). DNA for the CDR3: TGTGCCAGCAGTTTGGGGGCGAGCAATCAGCCCCAGCATTTT. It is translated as CASSLGASNQPQHF.

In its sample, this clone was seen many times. Written as DNA, the CDR3 is TGTGCCAGCAGCCAGGACAGTAGCAAGGCCTACGAGCAGTACTTC. It is translated as CASSQDSSKAYEQYF. The chain carries TRBV7-6 and TRBJ2-7, with D maybe TRBD1 (6 bases). This CDR3 has 15 amino acids. V was pared by 5 bases and J by 2 bases, with 16 bases between. Germline CDR1 SGHVS, CDR2 FNYEAQ.

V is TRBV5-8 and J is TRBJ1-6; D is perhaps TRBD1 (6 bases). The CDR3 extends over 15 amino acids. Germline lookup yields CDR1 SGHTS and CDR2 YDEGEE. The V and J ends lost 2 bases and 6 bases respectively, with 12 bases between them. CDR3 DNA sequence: TGTGCCAGCAGCTTAGGGGGAGGGAGTAATTCACCCCTCCACTTT. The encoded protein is CASSLGGGSNSPLHF. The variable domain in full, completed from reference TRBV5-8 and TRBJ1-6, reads EAGVTQSPTHLIKTRGQQATLRCSPISGHTSVYWYQQALGLGLQFLLWYDEGEERNRGNFPPRFSGRQFPNYSSELNVNALELEDSALYLCASSLGGGSNSPLHFGNGTRLTVT.

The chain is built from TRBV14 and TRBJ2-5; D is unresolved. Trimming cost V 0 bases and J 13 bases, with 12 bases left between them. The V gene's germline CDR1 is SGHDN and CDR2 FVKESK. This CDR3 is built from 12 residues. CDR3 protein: CASSQDWAEPYF. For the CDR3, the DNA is TGTGCCAGCAGCCAAGATTGGGCAGAGCCGTACTTC. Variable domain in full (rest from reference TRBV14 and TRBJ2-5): EAGVTQFPSHSVIEKGQTVTLRCDPISGHDNLYWYRRVMGKEIKFLLHFVKESKQDESGMPNNRFLAERTGGTYSTLKVQPAELEDSGVYFCASSQDWAEPYFGPGTRLLVL.

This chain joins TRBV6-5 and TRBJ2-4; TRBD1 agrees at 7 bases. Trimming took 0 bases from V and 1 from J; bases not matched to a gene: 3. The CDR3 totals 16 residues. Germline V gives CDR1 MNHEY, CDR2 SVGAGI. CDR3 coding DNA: TGTGCCAGCAGTTACTCAGGGGGCTTGGCCAAAAACATTCAGTACTTC. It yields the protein CASSYSGGLAKNIQYF.

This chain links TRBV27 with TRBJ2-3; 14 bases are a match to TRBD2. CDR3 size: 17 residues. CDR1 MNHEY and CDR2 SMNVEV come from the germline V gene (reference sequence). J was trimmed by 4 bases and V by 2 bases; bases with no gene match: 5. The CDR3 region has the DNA TGTGCCAGCAGTTTAGGGACTAGCGGGAGCCCAGCAGATACGCAGTATTTT. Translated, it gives CASSLGTSGSPADTQYF.

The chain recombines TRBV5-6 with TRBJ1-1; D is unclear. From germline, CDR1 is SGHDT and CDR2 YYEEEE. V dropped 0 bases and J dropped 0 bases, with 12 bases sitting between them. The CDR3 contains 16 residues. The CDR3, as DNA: TGTGCCAGCAGCTTGGGGGATGCTTATGTGAACACTGAAGCTTTCTTT. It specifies CASSLGDAYVNTEAFF.

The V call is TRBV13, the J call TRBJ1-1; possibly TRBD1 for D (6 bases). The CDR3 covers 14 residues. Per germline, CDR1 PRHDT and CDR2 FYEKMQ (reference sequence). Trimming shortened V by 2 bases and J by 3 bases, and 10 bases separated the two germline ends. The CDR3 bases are TGTGCCAGCAGCTTACCAGGGGAGGACACTGAAGCTTTCTTT. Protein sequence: CASSLPGEDTEAFF.

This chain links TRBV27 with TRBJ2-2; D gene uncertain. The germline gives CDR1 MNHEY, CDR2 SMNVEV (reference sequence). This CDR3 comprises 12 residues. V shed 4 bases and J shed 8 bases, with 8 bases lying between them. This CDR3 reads CASSYGFGELFF. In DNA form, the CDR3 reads TGTGCCAGCAGTTACGGGTTTGGGGAGCTGTTTTTT.

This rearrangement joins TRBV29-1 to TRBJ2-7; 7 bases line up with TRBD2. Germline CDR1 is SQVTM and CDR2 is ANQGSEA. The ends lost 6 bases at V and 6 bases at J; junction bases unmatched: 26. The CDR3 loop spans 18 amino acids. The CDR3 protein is CSVEPLHTTSASVFEQYF. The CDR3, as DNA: TGCAGCGTCGAACCCCTCCACACTACTAGCGCGTCGGTTTTCGAGCAGTACTTC.

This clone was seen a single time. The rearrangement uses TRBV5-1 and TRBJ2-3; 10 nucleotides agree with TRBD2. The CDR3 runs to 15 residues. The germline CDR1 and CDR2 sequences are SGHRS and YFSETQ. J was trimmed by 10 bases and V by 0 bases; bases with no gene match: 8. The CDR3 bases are TGCGCCAGCAGCTTGGAGGCTAGCGGGAGCAATCCGCAGTATTTT. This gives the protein CASSLEASGSNPQYF.

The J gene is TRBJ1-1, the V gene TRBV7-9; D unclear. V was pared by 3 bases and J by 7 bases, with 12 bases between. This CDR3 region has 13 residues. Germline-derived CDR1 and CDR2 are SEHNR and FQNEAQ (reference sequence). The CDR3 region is CASSFGRGDEAFF. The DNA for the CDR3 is TGTGCCAGCAGCTTCGGCCGCGGGGATGAAGCTTTCTTT. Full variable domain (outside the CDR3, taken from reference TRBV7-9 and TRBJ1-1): DTGVSQNPRHKITKRGQNVTFRCDPISEHNRLYWYRQTLGQGPEFLTYFQNEAQLEKSRLLSDRFSAERPKGSFSTLEIQRTEQGDSAMYLCASSFGRGDEAFFGQGTRLTVV.

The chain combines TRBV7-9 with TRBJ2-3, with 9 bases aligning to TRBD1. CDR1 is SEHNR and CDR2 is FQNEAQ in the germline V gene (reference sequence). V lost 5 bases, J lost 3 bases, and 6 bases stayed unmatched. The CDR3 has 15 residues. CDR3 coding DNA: TGTGCCAGCAGCATCAACAGGGGGCCGACAGATACGCAGTATTTT. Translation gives CASSINRGPTDTQYF.

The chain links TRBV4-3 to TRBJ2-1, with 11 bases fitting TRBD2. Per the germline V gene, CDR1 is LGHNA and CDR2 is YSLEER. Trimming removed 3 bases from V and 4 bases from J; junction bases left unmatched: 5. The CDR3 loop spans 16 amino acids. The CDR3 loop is CASSQDLAGGYNEQFF. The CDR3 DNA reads TGCGCCAGCAGCCAGGATCTAGCGGGAGGTTACAATGAGCAGTTCTTC.

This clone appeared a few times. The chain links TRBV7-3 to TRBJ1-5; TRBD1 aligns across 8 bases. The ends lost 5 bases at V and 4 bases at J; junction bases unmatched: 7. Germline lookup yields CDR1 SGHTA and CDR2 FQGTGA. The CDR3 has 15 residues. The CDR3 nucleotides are TGTGCCAGCAGCCCGGACAGGGAGGGAAATCAGCCCCAGCATTTT. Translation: CASSPDREGNQPQHF.

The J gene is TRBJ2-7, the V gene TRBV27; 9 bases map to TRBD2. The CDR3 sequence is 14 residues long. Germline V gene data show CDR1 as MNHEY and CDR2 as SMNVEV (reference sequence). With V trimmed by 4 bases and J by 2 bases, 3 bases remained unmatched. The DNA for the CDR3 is TGTGCCAGCAGTTGGTCTAGCGGGGCCTACGAGCAGTACTTC. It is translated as CASSWSSGAYEQYF.

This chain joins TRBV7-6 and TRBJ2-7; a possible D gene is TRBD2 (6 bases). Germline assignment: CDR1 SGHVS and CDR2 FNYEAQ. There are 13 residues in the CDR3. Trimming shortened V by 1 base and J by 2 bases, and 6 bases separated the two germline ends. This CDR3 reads CASSLGLAYEQYF. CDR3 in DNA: TGTGCCAGCAGCTTAGGACTAGCCTACGAGCAGTACTTC.

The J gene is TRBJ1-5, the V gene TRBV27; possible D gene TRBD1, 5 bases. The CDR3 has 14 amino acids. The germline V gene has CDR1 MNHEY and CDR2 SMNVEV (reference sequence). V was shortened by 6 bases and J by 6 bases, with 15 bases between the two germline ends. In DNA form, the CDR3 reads TGTGCCAGCAGCCCCGCAGGGCGCGGTCAGCCCCAGCATTTT. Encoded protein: CASSPAGRGQPQHF.

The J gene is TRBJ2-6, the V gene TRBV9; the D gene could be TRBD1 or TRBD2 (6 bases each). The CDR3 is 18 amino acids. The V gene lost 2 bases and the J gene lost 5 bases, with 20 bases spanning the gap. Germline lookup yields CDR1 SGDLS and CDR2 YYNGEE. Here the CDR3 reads CASSVGSGDTGWANVLTF. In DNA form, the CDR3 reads TGTGCCAGCAGCGTCGGATCGGGGGACACGGGGTGGGCCAACGTCCTGACTTTC.

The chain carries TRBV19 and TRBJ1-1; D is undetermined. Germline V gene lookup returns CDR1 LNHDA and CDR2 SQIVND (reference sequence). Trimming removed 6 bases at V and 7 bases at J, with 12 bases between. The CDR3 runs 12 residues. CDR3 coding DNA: TGTGCCAGTAGATCTGGTGAGATTGAAGCTTTCTTT. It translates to CASRSGEIEAFF.